Listed below are T cell receptor beta chains from one sample, sequenced in a study of PD-1 blockade in classical Hodgkin lymphoma. Produced via immunoSEQ multiplex PCR; TCRdb's table is partial and in-frame only. The sample gives about 89,000 clones, over 75% of which show up once; roughly 3% is in the top ten. Source: peripheral blood mononuclear cells (PBMCs), taken before the fourth cycle of nivolumab. Every receptor here comes from a human donor with classical Hodgkin lymphoma. The CDR3 runs from the conserved cysteine through the conserved F or W. The D gene is left open where the match is weak. Clone size appears in some rows only: once, few, many, or a class for an expanded clone.

TRBJ1-3 . . TRBV4-3 CASSPQTGNTIYF TGCGCCAGCAGCCCGCAAACTGGAAACACCATATATTTT
TRBJ2-1 . . TRBV4-1 CASSQDRKLAYNEQFF TGCGCCAGCAGCCAAGACAGGAAACTAGCCTACAATGAGCAGTTCTTC
TRBJ1-1 . TRBD1 TRBV4-3 CASSPTDRGWNTEAFF TGCGCCAGCAGCCCGACGGACAGGGGTTGGAACACTGAAGCTTTCTTT
TRBJ2-1 . . TRBV6-5 CASSWTPYNEQFF TGTGCCAGCAGTTGGACTCCCTACAATGAGCAGTTCTTC
TRBJ1-3 . . TRBV6-5 CASSYSGTSGNTIYF TGTGCCAGCAGTTACTCAGGGACCTCTGGAAACACCATATATTTT
TRBJ2-1 once TRBD1 TRBV4-3 CASSQDRGYNEQFF TGCGCCAGCAGCCAAGACAGGGGGTACAATGAGCAGTTCTTC
TRBJ1-2 . . TRBV19 CASISRALPADYGYTF TGTGCCAGTATATCCAGGGCCCTCCCCGCGGACTATGGCTACACCTTC
TRBJ1-4 . TRBD1 TRBV30 CAWSVSLLGQKNEKLFF TGTGCCTGGAGTGTATCTCTCTTGGGACAGAAGAATGAAAAACTGTTTTTT
TRBJ2-1 . TRBD2 TRBV6-5 CASSSLAGYNEQFF TGTGCCAGCAGTTCACTAGCGGGGTACAATGAGCAGTTCTTC
TRBJ1-2 . TRBD1 TRBV2 CASGQGNYGYTF TGTGCCAGCGGACAGGGGAACTATGGCTACACCTTC